These 20 T cell receptor beta chains were all obtained from the same sample, sequenced in a study of vaccination and CD4 T cells after COVID-19. As to treatment: roughly 10-day PBMC culture with coronavirus spike peptide pools or control peptides (ViraFEST assay). The study sequenced cultured CD4+ T cell DNA using the Oncomine TCR Beta short-read assay. TCRdb re-derived calls from the PCR reads in MiXCR, one entry per CDR3 protein. The sample holds about 21,000 distinct CDR3 sequences, more than 40% seen once. Their recognized antigens are unknown. The specimen was CD4+ T cells from blood, cultured in vitro, collected before SARS-CoV-2 vaccination. Receptor source: a human donor who had recovered from COVID-19.

This rearrangement joins TRBV29-1 to TRBJ2-7; maybe TRBD2 (5 bases). CDR1 and CDR2 from the germline V gene are SQVTM and ANQGSEA. The ends were cut back, 5 bases at V and 3 bases at J, with 11 bases in the middle. The CDR3 is 12 residues long. As DNA, the CDR3 is TGCAGCGTTCAATCCGGGAACTACGAGCAGTACTTC. This gives the protein CSVQSGNYEQYF.

This chain uses TRBV29-1 with TRBJ1-1; D gene unclear. Trimming took 7 bases from V and 1 from J, leaving 10 bases between them. The length of the CDR3 is 12 residues. Germline CDR1 SQVTM, CDR2 ANQGSEA. CDR3 in DNA: TGCAGCGCCCTTGTACCGAACACTGAAGCTTTCTTT. Protein product: CSALVPNTEAFF.

The V and J genes are TRBV6-2 or TRBV6-3 and TRBJ1-2; tentative D call: TRBD1 (5 bases). V was trimmed by 6 bases and J by 5 bases, leaving 16 bases between them. The CDR3 spans 14 residues. Germline assignment: CDR1 MNHEY and CDR2 SVGEGT. The CDR3 region has the DNA TGTGCCAGCAGCCCCGGGACGGAACGTTATGGCTACACCTTC. This encodes CASSPGTERYGYTF.

The chain joins TRBV19 to TRBJ2-7; no clear D. Germline V gene data show CDR1 as LNHDA and CDR2 as SQIVND (reference sequence). The V gene lost 6 bases and the J gene lost 0 bases, with 15 bases spanning the gap. This CDR3 is 15 amino acids long. CDR3 nucleotides: TGTGCCAGTAGCGACGGCCAGGATTACTCCTACGAGCAGTACTTC. This sequence encodes CASSDGQDYSYEQYF.

This chain links TRBV4-3 with TRBJ2-7; D remains ambiguous. V was clipped by 0 bases and J by 7 bases, with 16 bases between them. Germline V lookup: CDR1 LGHNA, CDR2 YSLEER. The CDR3 extends over 15 amino acids. The CDR3 DNA is TGCGCCAGCAGCCAAGATCACAGCCGGAGTTTGGAGCAGTACTTC. It encodes CASSQDHSRSLEQYF.

In this sample, this clonotype turned up a few times. The V and J genes are TRBV29-1 and TRBJ1-1; D is perhaps TRBD1 (5 bases). Germline assignment: CDR1 SQVTM and CDR2 ANQGSEA. The CDR3 is 14 residues long. Between the trimmed V and J ends, which lost 4 bases and 4 bases, there was a span of 16 bases. The CDR3 sequence: CSVARPGPGTEAFF. In nucleotides, the CDR3 is TGCAGCGTTGCCCGTCCGGGGCCAGGCACTGAAGCTTTCTTT.

The chain employs TRBV5-4 and TRBJ1-1; the D is unclear. Germline V gene sequence: CDR1 SGHNT, CDR2 YYREEE (reference sequence). Trimming took off 4 bases at V and 1 base at J, with 8 bases between the two ends. CDR3 length equals 13 residues. The DNA of the CDR3 is TGTGCCAGCAGCACCCGATGGAACACTGAAGCTTTCTTT. Its protein product is CASSTRWNTEAFF.

The gene calls are TRBV20-1 and TRBJ2-7; TRBD1 agrees at 9 bases. V trimming: 2 bases; J trimming: 0 bases; junction bases outside the gene matches: 5. The CDR3 is 15 residues long. The germline V gene has CDR1 DFQATT and CDR2 SNEGSKA (reference sequence). The chain's CDR3 is CSARRGQGSSYEQYF. CDR3 nucleotides: TGCAGTGCTAGAAGGGGACAGGGAAGCTCCTACGAGCAGTACTTC.

The gene calls are TRBV6-1 and TRBJ2-7; D may be TRBD2 (5 bases). The CDR3 is 12 residues long. The V end was cut by 9 bases, the J end by 4 bases, with 13 bases between. Germline V gives CDR1 MNHNS, CDR2 SASEGT. Here the CDR3 DNA reads TGTGCCAGTCGCAGGACTGGATACGAGCAGTACTTC. Encoded protein: CASRRTGYEQYF.

This clonotype was seen more than once but under ten times. The V and J genes are TRBV20-1 and TRBJ1-6; 7 nucleotides align to TRBD1. J was trimmed by 7 bases and V by 3 bases; bases with no gene match: 3. CDR3 length: 13 residues. Germline V lookup: CDR1 DFQATT, CDR2 SNEGSKA (reference sequence). CDR3 DNA: TGCAGTGCTAGCGGGACAGCAAATTCACCCCTCCACTTT. Translated: CSASGTANSPLHF.

This clonotype was detected only a few times. The chain joins TRBV30 to TRBJ1-5, with D possibly being TRBD1 (5 bases). The CDR3 contains 13 residues. Germline loops: CDR1 GTSNPN, CDR2 SVGIG (reference sequence). Deletions cut 0 bases from V and 7 bases from J, with 10 bases between. The CDR3 loop is CAWSVKGRQPQHF. The CDR3 nucleotides read TGTGCCTGGAGTGTGAAGGGGCGCCAGCCCCAGCATTTT.

This clonotype was picked up a small number of times. The chain is built from TRBV20-1 and TRBJ2-5, with 10 bases matching TRBD2. Germline CDR1 reads DFQATT; CDR2 reads SNEGSKA (reference sequence). The CDR3 extends over 16 amino acids. The V segment lost 2 bases and the J segment 2 bases; nucleotides outside the gene matches: 8. Here the CDR3 reads CSARSRLAGDQETQYF. The CDR3 bases are TGCAGTGCTAGAAGTCGGCTAGCGGGAGATCAAGAGACCCAGTACTTC.

A single count supports this clonotype. The chain carries TRBV2 and TRBJ1-2, with D possibly matching TRBD1 (5 bases). This CDR3 has 18 amino acids. CDR1 and CDR2 (germline): SNHLY, FYNNEI. V was clipped by 0 bases and J by 8 bases, with 25 bases between them. CDR3 DNA sequence: TGTGCCAGCAGTGAAGCGCTTCAAAGTGGGACTCGGAAGGAGGGCTACACCTTC. Translation: CASSEALQSGTRKEGYTF.

A word on this clonotype: The junction and the germline gene differ at one end; a read error may be behind it. The V gene is TRBV5-1, the J gene TRBJ1-6; weak D call: TRBD1 (5 bases). The germline CDR1 and CDR2 sequences are SGHRS and YFSETQ. The CDR3 spans 16 residues. CDR3 in DNA: TGCGCCAGCAGTTTGGCTCCGGGACGGGAAAATTCACCCCTCCACTTT. As protein: CASSLAPGRENSPLHF.

This chain connects TRBV19 to TRBJ2-2; D is possibly TRBD1 (5 bases). The CDR3 consists of 16 residues. V lost 3 bases and J lost 10, with 21 bases in between. The V gene's germline CDR1 is LNHDA and CDR2 SQIVND (reference sequence). As DNA, the CDR3 is TGTGCCAGTAGTATTCGGAGCGCAGGGTGGGATGTGGAGCTGTTTTTT. Translation gives CASSIRSAGWDVELFF.

The chain links TRBV7-2 to TRBJ2-6; perhaps TRBD2 as D (6 bases). This CDR3 region has 19 residues. CDR1 SGHTA and CDR2 FQGNSA come from the germline V gene. The ends were cut back, 5 bases at V and 0 bases at J, with 20 bases in the middle. CDR3 sequence (DNA): TGTGCCAGCAGCCGTCCCTCCGGGGGTGCCAGCTCTGGGGCCAACGTCCTGACTTTC. This translates into CASSRPSGGASSGANVLTF.

J is TRBJ1-5 and V is TRBV27, with 9 bases fitting TRBD1. This CDR3 comprises 13 residues. Per the germline V gene, CDR1 is MNHEY and CDR2 is SMNVEV (reference sequence). V lost 6 bases to trimming and J lost 4 bases; unmatched junction nucleotides: 1. CDR3 residues: CASRTGGNQPQHF. The CDR3 nucleotides are TGTGCCAGCAGGACAGGGGGTAATCAGCCCCAGCATTTT.

V usage is TRBV5-4 and J usage is TRBJ2-3; 8 nucleotides align to TRBD1. CDR3 length equals 15 residues. V was clipped by 1 base and J by 2 bases; unmatched bases: 3. CDR1 SGHNT and CDR2 YYREEE come from the germline V gene (reference sequence). The DNA for the CDR3 is TGTGCCAGCAGCTTGCGGACAGGGAACACAGATACGCAGTATTTT. It is translated as CASSLRTGNTDTQYF.

The V gene is TRBV19, the J gene TRBJ1-1; D uncertain. The germline CDR1 and CDR2 sequences are LNHDA and SQIVND (reference sequence). The CDR3 is 14 residues long. Trimming took off 3 bases at V and 1 base at J, with 9 bases between the two ends. CDR3 loop: CASSIKTANTEAFF. CDR3 nucleotide sequence: TGTGCCAGTAGTATTAAAACAGCGAACACTGAAGCTTTCTTT.

The chain has TRBV14 and TRBJ1-5; D gene uncertain. Germline V gene data show CDR1 as SGHDN and CDR2 as FVKESK. This CDR3 spans 12 amino acids. V lost 6 bases, J lost 2 bases, and 5 bases lay in between. The CDR3 spells CASSLGNQPQHF. The CDR3 DNA reads TGTGCCAGCAGTCTGGGCAATCAGCCCCAGCATTTT. Full variable domain (remainder filled in from reference TRBV14 and TRBJ1-5): EAGVTQFPSHSVIEKGQTVTLRCDPISGHDNLYWYRRVMGKEIKFLLHFVKESKQDESGMPNNRFLAERTGGTYSTLKVQPAELEDSGVYFCASSLGNQPQHFGDGTRLSIL.